Listed below are T cell receptor beta chains from one sample, sequenced in a study of T cell repertoires in cytomegalovirus infection. TCRdb recomputed calls from the reads with MiXCR, one row per CDR3 protein. Among more than 140,000 distinct CDR3 sequences listed, roughly 6% were seen once. Sequencing was done on a sample of PBMCs. The receptor source for this set is a human donor in good health (CMV status not recorded). Some clones in this sample may be carry-over from other donors' samples. Each CDR3 is given with its conserved first and last residue. The D gene is left open where the match is weak. Clone size, where shown, is once, few, many, or a class for clones that have expanded.

j_call | d_call | v_call | clone_size | cdr3_nt | cdr3_aa
TRBJ1-6 | NA | TRBV2 | few | TGTGCCAGCAGCCCGGACAGCGCTAATAATTCACCCCTCCACTTT | CASSPDSANNSPLHF
TRBJ1-2 | TRBD1 | TRBV24-1 | NA | TGTGCCACCAGTGACCCAGGGACAGGGGGCGTCTACACCTTC | CATSDPGTGGVYTF
TRBJ1-2 | TRBD1 | TRBV2 | many | TGTGCCAGCACCCAGAGACAGGGGGCCGGTGGCTACACCTTC | CASTQRQGAGGYTF
TRBJ1-1 | NA | TRBV7-8 | many | TGTGCCAGCAGCTTAGGTTCCCTACTGACAGGTACTGAAGCTTTCTTT | CASSLGSLLTGTEAFF
TRBJ1-1 | TRBD1 | TRBV28 | few | TGTGCCAGCAGTAATCTTCCGGGACAGGGAATGGGCACTGAAGCTTTCTTT | CASSNLPGQGMGTEAFF
TRBJ2-5 | TRBD1 | TRBV7-6 | many | TGTGCCAGCAGCTTAGTCGGACAGGGGCCAGGGACCCAGTACTTC | CASSLVGQGPGTQYF
TRBJ2-7 | TRBD2 | TRBV20-1 | NA | TGCAGTGCTAGAAGGGCGGGCGGGGGGATTTACGAGCAGTACTTC | CSARRAGGGIYEQYF
TRBJ2-1 | NA | TRBV7-2 | many | TGTGCCAGCAGCTTAGAAACGGAATACAATGAGCAGTTCTTC | CASSLETEYNEQFF
TRBJ2-1 | NA | TRBV6-6 | many | TGTGCCAGCAGCAGAGGGGGGGTCCGAGACAATGAGCAGTTCTTC | CASSRGGVRDNEQFF
TRBJ1-4 | NA | TRBV20-1 | many | TGCAGTGCTAGAGATCCGAGGGGTGAGGGGGAAAAACTGTTTTTT | CSARDPRGEGEKLFF
TRBJ2-1 | NA | TRBV9 | many | TGTGCCAGCAGCGTAGGCAGGGGGGCCTACAATGAGCAGTTCTTC | CASSVGRGAYNEQFF
TRBJ2-7 | TRBD1 | TRBV7-9 | many | TGTGCCAGCAGCCTTGAACTCTCGGGACAGGGATCCTACGAGCAGTACTTC | CASSLELSGQGSYEQYF
TRBJ1-5 | NA | TRBV5-8 | many | TGTGCCAGCAGCTTCAGCGAAATCCAGACCCAGCATTTT | CASSFSEIQTQHF
TRBJ2-5 | NA | TRBV13 | NA | TGTGCCAGCAGCTTATACTCCGGGACACCGATCCAAGAGACCCAGTACTTC | CASSLYSGTPIQETQYF
TRBJ2-1 | TRBD2 | TRBV20-1 | NA | TGCAGTGCTAGAGCTAGCGGGGGGGCAGTAAGATACAATGAGCAGTTCTTC | CSARASGGAVRYNEQFF
TRBJ2-7 | TRBD1 | TRBV20-1 | NA | TGCAGTGCTAGAGGAGGGACAGACAGCTCCTACGAGCAGTACTTC | CSARGGTDSSYEQYF
TRBJ1-1 | NA | TRBV6-5 | many | TGTGCCAGCAGTTACTCAGGACAATGGGGAAACACTGAAGCTTTCTTT | CASSYSGQWGNTEAFF